This T cell receptor (beta chain) is from a study of CD8 T cells in ankylosing spondylitis. TCRdb reanalysed the 5' RACE reads using MiXCR and keeps one entry per CDR3 protein. The sample carries about 27,000 distinct CDR3 sequences, 7.9% recorded once. V dropped 4 bases and J dropped 2 bases, with 9 bases sitting between them. The CDR3 length is 14 residues. Germline V gives CDR1 SGDLS, CDR2 YYNGEE. This clonotype was recorded a few times. The sequencing sample was made of blood. The chain is built from TRBV9 and TRBJ2-2, with a weak D call TRBD1 (5 bases). This receptor was identified in a male donor with ankylosing spondylitis or in good health (not recorded which). CDR3 loop: CASSSDTNTGELFF. The CDR3 DNA sequence: TGTGCCAGCAGCTCGGACACAAACACCGGGGAGCTGTTTTTT.